The present T cell receptor (beta chain) was sequenced within a study of shared clonotypes between healthy human individuals. The J segment lost 4 bases and the V segment lost 6 bases, leaving 10 bases of the junction unmatched. The germline V gene has CDR1 MNHEY and CDR2 SMNVEV (reference sequence). This CDR3 spans 16 amino acids. Assay used: immunoSEQ multiplex PCR; TCRdb lists only in-frame clones, some missing. This sample yields about 1.9 million clones, of which just over 90% are seen a single time; about 1.7% belongs to the top ten. CD45RO negativity and positive selection for CCR7 defined naive CD8 cells, a population that excluded terminally differentiated effector memory CD45RA+ cells. All of the donors resided in Nashville, Tennessee, and each was a Caucasian adult.

This TCR was sampled from a man aged 18-30 years in good health. Some clones in this sample may be carry-over from other donors' samples. The chain carries TRBV27 and TRBJ2-3, with 10 nucleotides matching TRBD2. Sequencing used naive CD8+ T cells from PBMCs. This CDR3 reads CASSRLAGGGADTQYF. In DNA form, the CDR3 reads TGTGCCAGCAGCCGACTAGCGGGCGGGGGCGCAGATACGCAGTATTTT.